The 27 T cell receptor beta chains given below trace back to one sample, sequenced in a study of ipilimumab plus nivolumab after autologous stem cell transplantation. Assay used: immunoSEQ multiplex PCR; TCRdb lists only in-frame clones, some missing. The sample includes some 87,000 clones, 83% of them seen just once. The source material was PBMCs, sampled in a trial of ipilimumab plus nivolumab as post-transplant consolidation. The source of these receptors is a male donor with diffuse large B-cell lymphoma.

The rearrangement uses TRBV5-5 and TRBJ2-7, with TRBD2 as a possible D gene (6 bases). The CDR3 contains 13 residues. Trimming cost V 2 bases and J 7 bases, with 13 bases left between them. Germline-derived CDR1 and CDR2 are SGHKS and YYEKEE (reference sequence). The CDR3 nucleotides read TGTGCCAGCAGCTTTTCGGCGGGGAAAGAGCAGTACTTC. As protein: CASSFSAGKEQYF.

This clone was detected only a few times. The CDR3 spells CASSLEGRPSGANVLTF. DNA of the CDR3: TGTGCCAGCAGCCTAGAGGGACGTCCCTCTGGGGCCAACGTCCTGACTTTC. V gene TRBV9 combines with J gene TRBJ2-6; D possibly matches TRBD1 or TRBD2 (5 bases each). The CDR3 is made up of 17 amino acids. V was shortened by 4 bases and J by 0 bases, with 14 bases between the two germline ends. Germline CDR1 and CDR2: SGDLS and YYNGEE.

In regard to this clone: Different DNA sequences within this sample yield the same CDR3. This chain joins TRBV15 and TRBJ2-5; 7 nucleotides align to TRBD1. This CDR3 comprises 15 residues. Germline V gene sequence: CDR1 LNHNV, CDR2 YYDKDF (reference sequence). Unmatched junction bases numbered 6, after V lost 0 bases and J lost 5 bases. CDR3 nucleotides: TGTGCCACCAGCAGAGATCGAGGGGGCGGGGAGACCCAGTACTTC. Protein: CATSRDRGGGETQYF.

This clone has a handful of counts. This chain connects TRBV6-1 to TRBJ1-2; 7 bases are shared with TRBD1. The CDR3 is 14 residues long. CDR1 is MNHNS, CDR2 SASEGT, per germline. J gave up 4 bases and V 7 bases, and 9 bases lay outside the gene matches. CDR3 amino acids: CASNTRDSPYGYTF. The CDR3 bases are TGTGCCAGCAACACCCGGGACAGCCCCTATGGCTACACCTTC.

CDR3 loop: CASSQTSGTVLLRNEQYF. The CDR3 DNA is TGTGCCAGCAGCCAAACATCCGGGACAGTGCTCCTGAGGAACGAGCAGTACTTC. V gene TRBV7-6 combines with J gene TRBJ2-7, with 7 bases fitting TRBD1. This CDR3 region has 18 residues. The J segment lost 5 bases and the V segment lost 5 bases, leaving 21 bases of the junction unmatched. CDR1 and CDR2 (germline): SGHVS, FNYEAQ.

This clone was detected only once. Here the CDR3 reads CASRSGTDVTDTQYF. In DNA form, the CDR3 reads TGTGCCAGCCGCTCCGGGACAGACGTCACAGATACGCAGTATTTT. J is TRBJ2-3 and V is TRBV27; 7 bases agree with TRBD1. V trimming: 8 bases; J trimming: 2 bases; junction bases outside the gene matches: 10. The CDR3 consists of 15 residues. Germline V gene data show CDR1 as MNHEY and CDR2 as SMNVEV (reference sequence).

The chain links TRBV6-5 to TRBJ1-6; 10 bases fit TRBD1. This CDR3 has 14 residues. Trimming took 7 bases from V and 9 from J; bases not matched to a gene: 6. Germline CDR1 MNHEY, CDR2 SVGAGI. CDR3 sequence reads: CASKRGQGTSPLHF. CDR3 in DNA: TGTGCCAGCAAAAGGGGACAGGGGACTTCACCCCTCCACTTT.

This CDR3 is CASSPTGAGEQFF. The CDR3 nucleotides are TGTGCCAGCAGCCCTACAGGGGCGGGTGAGCAGTTCTTC. The chain links TRBV11-2 to TRBJ2-1; 7 nucleotides agree with TRBD1. Germline loops: CDR1 SGHAT, CDR2 FQNNGV. The trim removed 5 bases at V and 9 bases at J, leaving 7 bases unmatched. The CDR3 consists of 13 residues.

The chain uses TRBV20-1 and TRBJ2-5; D call uncertain. This CDR3 contains 10 residues. Between the trimmed V and J ends, which lost 6 bases and 5 bases, there was a span of 7 bases. Germline CDR1 is DFQATT and CDR2 is SNEGSKA (reference sequence). The CDR3 region has the DNA TGCAGTGCAAACGGGGAGACCCAGTACTTC. Translation gives CSANGETQYF.

Points on this clone: This CDR3 is also generated by other DNA sequences in the sample. The CDR3 nucleotides read TGTGCCAGCAGCCCAACGAGCACTGAAGCTTTCTTT. This gives the protein CASSPTSTEAFF. J is TRBJ1-1 and V is TRBV7-9, with D unresolved. Germline-derived CDR1 and CDR2 are SEHNR and FQNEAQ (reference sequence). The CDR3 covers 12 residues. V shed 5 bases and J shed 4 bases, with 8 bases lying between them.

The chain couples TRBV6-5 to TRBJ2-2; D is perhaps TRBD1 or TRBD2 (5 bases each). This CDR3 comprises 14 residues. The germline V gene encodes CDR1 MNHEY and CDR2 SVGAGI. Trimming took 8 bases from V and 2 from J, leaving 12 bases between them. CDR3 in amino acids: CASWDASNTGELFF. The CDR3 DNA reads as TGTGCCAGCTGGGACGCATCAAACACCGGGGAGCTGTTTTTT.

The chain joins TRBV7-9 to TRBJ1-2, with no clear D. The CDR3 length is 16 residues. Trimming removed 5 bases from V and 8 bases from J, with 24 bases in between. CDR1 and CDR2 (germline): SEHNR, FQNEAQ (reference sequence). This CDR3 reads CASSGFTGPKVYGYTF. CDR3 sequence (DNA): TGTGCCAGCAGCGGATTCACCGGGCCTAAGGTCTACGGCTACACCTTC.

The rearrangement joins TRBV28 to TRBJ2-1; 10 nucleotides match TRBD1. After removal of 4 bases from V and 7 bases from J, the junction contained 7 bases not matched to a gene. The CDR3 loop spans 15 amino acids. Germline CDR1 reads MDHEN; CDR2 reads SYDVKM. CDR3 loop: CASSSRQGAGNEQFF. Written as DNA, the CDR3 is TGTGCCAGCAGTTCACGACAGGGGGCAGGAAATGAGCAGTTCTTC.

J is TRBJ2-2 and V is TRBV7-9, with 14 nucleotides matching TRBD2. After removal of 4 bases from V and 8 bases from J, the junction contained 9 bases not matched to a gene. Per germline, CDR1 SEHNR and CDR2 FQNEAQ (reference sequence). The CDR3 is 17 amino acids. The CDR3 protein is CASSSGLAGVSVGELFF. The CDR3 coding sequence is TGTGCCAGCAGCTCGGGACTAGCGGGGGTTTCTGTTGGGGAGCTGTTTTTT.

The count of this clone is one. The chain has TRBV6-1 and TRBJ1-1, with a weak D call TRBD1 (6 bases). Trimming pared 0 bases from V and 10 bases from J, leaving 12 bases between. This CDR3 contains 13 residues. From germline, CDR1 is MNHNS and CDR2 SASEGT. CDR3 protein: CASSEASGVAAFF. The DNA for the CDR3 is TGTGCCAGCAGTGAAGCCTCAGGGGTTGCAGCTTTCTTT.

V usage is TRBV6-1 and J usage is TRBJ2-5; D is tentatively TRBD1 or TRBD2 (5 bases each). CDR3 length equals 13 residues. Between the trimmed V and J ends, which lost 3 bases and 7 bases, there was a span of 12 bases. The germline V gene encodes CDR1 MNHNS and CDR2 SASEGT. The CDR3 loop is CASSEGPKGTQYF. CDR3 bases: TGTGCCAGCAGTGAGGGACCGAAGGGGACCCAGTACTTC.

The V and J genes are TRBV6-1 and TRBJ2-5, with a possible D match to TRBD2 (5 bases). Per germline, CDR1 MNHNS and CDR2 SASEGT. The CDR3 contains 13 residues. The V end was cut by 5 bases, the J end by 1 base, with 8 bases between. The CDR3 nucleotides read TGTGCCAGCAGTTGGGGAGCCCAAGAGACCCAGTACTTC. Amino acid sequence: CASSWGAQETQYF.

The chain links TRBV5-6 to TRBJ2-7; TRBD1 agrees at 7 bases. CDR3 length: 14 amino acids. The junction had 4 bases not matched to a gene; V was cut back by 2 bases and J by 2 bases. Per the germline V gene, CDR1 is SGHDT and CDR2 is YYEEEE. CDR3 DNA: TGTGCCAGCAGCTTAGGGACAGTTGCCTACGAGCAGTACTTC. This gives the protein CASSLGTVAYEQYF.

The V and J genes are TRBV5-6 and TRBJ2-3; 8 bases are shared with TRBD2. After removal of 2 bases from V and 4 bases from J, the junction contained 0 bases not matched to a gene. Germline loops: CDR1 SGHDT, CDR2 YYEEEE. The CDR3 runs 13 residues. As DNA, the CDR3 is TGTGCCAGCAGCTTTAGCGGGGCAGATACGCAGTATTTT. Protein: CASSFSGADTQYF.

This clone was detected only once. The chain employs TRBV9 and TRBJ2-7; D unresolved. CDR3 size: 13 residues. CDR1 and CDR2 from the germline V gene are SGDLS and YYNGEE. V lost 0 bases, J lost 0 bases, and 4 bases lay in between. CDR3 residues: CASSVDSSYEQYF. The CDR3 region has the DNA TGTGCCAGCAGCGTAGACAGCTCCTACGAGCAGTACTTC.

This clone was seen more than once but under ten times. The chain links TRBV25-1 to TRBJ1-6; 7 bases align to TRBD1. V shed 5 bases and J 6 bases; nucleotides not matched to a gene: 4. This CDR3 contains 14 residues. Germline CDR1 reads MGHDK; CDR2 reads SYGVNS. For the CDR3, the DNA is TGTGCCAGCAGTAACAGGGGCAGTAATTCACCCCTCCACTTT. Residues: CASSNRGSNSPLHF. The variable domain in full, with the rest retrieved from reference TRBV25-1 and TRBJ1-6, is EADIYQTPRYLVIGTGKKITLECSQTMGHDKMYWYQQDPGMELHLIHYSYGVNSTEKGDLSSESTVSRIRTEHFPLTLESARPSHTSQYLCASSNRGSNSPLHFGNGTRLTVT.

The rearrangement links TRBV7-9 to TRBJ2-1; 8 bases are shared with TRBD2. The CDR3 extends over 14 amino acids. The V and J ends lost 2 bases and 8 bases, in that order; junction bases with no gene match: 5. Germline loops: CDR1 SEHNR, CDR2 FQNEAQ (reference sequence). The CDR3 sequence is CASSLQRGTDEQFF. CDR3 nucleotide sequence: TGTGCCAGCAGCTTACAGCGGGGGACGGATGAGCAGTTCTTC.

The chain employs TRBV5-4 and TRBJ2-6; D call uncertain. The CDR3 has 15 amino acids. V lost 1 base, J lost 1 base, and 6 bases lay in between. Germline loops: CDR1 SGHNT, CDR2 YYREEE (reference sequence). The CDR3 sequence is CASSLKVSGANVLTF. In nucleotides, the CDR3 is TGTGCCAGCAGCTTGAAGGTATCTGGGGCCAACGTCCTGACTTTC.

The chain recombines TRBV6-1 with TRBJ1-5; perhaps TRBD1 as D (5 bases). The CDR3 extends over 13 amino acids. Trimming left V 9 bases short and J 5 bases short, with 14 bases between. Germline assignment: CDR1 MNHNS and CDR2 SASEGT. CDR3 nucleotides: TGTGCCAGTAGGGACCAGGTGGATCAGCCCCAGCATTTT. This codes for CASRDQVDQPQHF.

The rearrangement links TRBV7-9 to TRBJ2-2, with D perhaps TRBD2 (5 bases). Germline CDR1 reads SEHNR; CDR2 reads FQNEAQ (reference sequence). The V end was cut by 7 bases, the J end by 4 bases, with 19 bases between. This CDR3 contains 16 residues. In nucleotides, the CDR3 is TGTGCCAGCACCACCTTCATACGGGCGGGCACCGGGGAGCTGTTTTTT. This codes for CASTTFIRAGTGELFF.

This clone came up a few times. V usage is TRBV5-1 and J usage is TRBJ1-4; D may be TRBD1 (5 bases). The germline gives CDR1 SGHRS, CDR2 YFSETQ. The CDR3 loop spans 15 amino acids. Trimming pared 4 bases from V and 8 bases from J, leaving 18 bases between. CDR3 residues: CASSMTGAPGEKLFF. Here the CDR3 DNA reads TGCGCCAGCAGCATGACCGGGGCTCCAGGAGAAAAACTGTTTTTT.

The rearrangement uses TRBV6-1 and TRBJ2-3; D perhaps matches TRBD2 (5 bases). Trimming cost V 8 bases and J 5 bases, with 14 bases left between them. Per the germline V gene, CDR1 is MNHNS and CDR2 is SASEGT. The CDR3 totals 13 residues. The CDR3 region is CASGARLLDTQYF. CDR3 DNA: TGTGCCAGCGGTGCCAGACTACTAGATACGCAGTATTTT.